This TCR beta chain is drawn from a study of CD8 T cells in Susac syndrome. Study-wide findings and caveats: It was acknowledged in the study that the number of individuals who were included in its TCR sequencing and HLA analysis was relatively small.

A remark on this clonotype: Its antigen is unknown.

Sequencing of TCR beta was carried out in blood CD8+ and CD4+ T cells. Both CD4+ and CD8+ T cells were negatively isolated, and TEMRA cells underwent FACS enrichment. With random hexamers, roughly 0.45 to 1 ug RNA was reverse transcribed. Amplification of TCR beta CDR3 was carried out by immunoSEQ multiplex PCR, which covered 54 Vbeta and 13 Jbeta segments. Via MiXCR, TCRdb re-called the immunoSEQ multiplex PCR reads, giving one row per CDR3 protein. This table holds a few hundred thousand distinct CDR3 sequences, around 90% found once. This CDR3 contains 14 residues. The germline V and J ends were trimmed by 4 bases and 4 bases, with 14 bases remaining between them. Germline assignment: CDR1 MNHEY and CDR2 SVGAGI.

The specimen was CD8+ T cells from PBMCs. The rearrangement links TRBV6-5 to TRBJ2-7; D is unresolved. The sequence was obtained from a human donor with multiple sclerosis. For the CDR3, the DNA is TGTGCCAGCAGTTCGAGCGAAGACGGATACGAGCAGTACTTC. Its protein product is CASSSSEDGYEQYF.